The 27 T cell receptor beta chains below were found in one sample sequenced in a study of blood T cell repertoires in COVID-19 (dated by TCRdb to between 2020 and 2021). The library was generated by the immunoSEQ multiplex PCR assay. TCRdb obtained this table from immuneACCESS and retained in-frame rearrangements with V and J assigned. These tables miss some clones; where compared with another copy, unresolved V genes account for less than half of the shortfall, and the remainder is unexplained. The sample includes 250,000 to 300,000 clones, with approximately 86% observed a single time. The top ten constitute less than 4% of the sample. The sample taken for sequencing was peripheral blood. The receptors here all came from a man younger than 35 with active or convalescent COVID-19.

DNA for the CDR3: TGTGCCAGCAATTCCCCCCGGGAGCAGTACTTC. It specifies CASNSPREQYF. The chain employs TRBV6-6 and TRBJ2-7; no definite D call. The V end lost 7 bases, the J end lost 7 bases, and 11 bases lay between the germline ends. The germline V gene has CDR1 MNHNY and CDR2 SVGAGI (reference sequence). The CDR3 is made up of 11 amino acids.

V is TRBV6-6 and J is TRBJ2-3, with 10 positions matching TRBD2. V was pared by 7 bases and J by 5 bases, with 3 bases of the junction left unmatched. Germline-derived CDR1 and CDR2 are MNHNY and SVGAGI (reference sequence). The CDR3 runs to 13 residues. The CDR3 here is CASKSSGGDTQYF. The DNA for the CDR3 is TGTGCCAGCAAATCTAGCGGGGGAGATACGCAGTATTTT.

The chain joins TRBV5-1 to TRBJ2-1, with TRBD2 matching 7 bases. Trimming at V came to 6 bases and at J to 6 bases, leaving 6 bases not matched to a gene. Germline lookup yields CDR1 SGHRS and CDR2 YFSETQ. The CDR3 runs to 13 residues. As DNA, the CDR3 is TGCGCCAGCACCCCCGGGACTACCAATGAGCAGTTCTTC. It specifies CASTPGTTNEQFF.

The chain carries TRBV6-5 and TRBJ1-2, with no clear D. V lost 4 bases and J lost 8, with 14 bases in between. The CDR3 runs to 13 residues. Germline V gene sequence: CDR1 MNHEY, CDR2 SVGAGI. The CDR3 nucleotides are TGTGCCAGCAGTTCTGCCCCTTCGCGAGGCTACACCTTC. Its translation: CASSSAPSRGYTF.

In nucleotides, the CDR3 is TGTGCCAGCAGCCTAACAGGGGGCAGAATAGGCTACACCTTC. This translates into CASSLTGGRIGYTF. The J gene is TRBJ1-2, the V gene TRBV7-9, with 9 bases matching TRBD1. Germline values: CDR1 SEHNR, CDR2 FQNEAQ (reference sequence). V was pared by 5 bases and J by 8 bases, with 9 bases of the junction left unmatched. The CDR3 totals 14 residues.

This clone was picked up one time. CDR3 coding DNA: TGTGCCAGCAGCTTAAAAAGCGGGAGCCACCAAGAGACCCAGTACTTC. Translation gives CASSLKSGSHQETQYF. The V gene is TRBV7-9, the J gene TRBJ2-5; 8 nucleotides line up with TRBD2. The CDR3 runs 16 residues. Germline values: CDR1 SEHNR, CDR2 FQNEAQ (reference sequence). Trimming cost V 2 bases and J 0 bases; bases outside gene matches: 5.

The CDR3: CASSQDRDSGYEQYF. In DNA form, the CDR3 reads TGCGCCAGCAGCCAAGATCGGGACTCCGGCTACGAGCAGTACTTC. The rearrangement uses TRBV4-3 and TRBJ2-7; maybe TRBD2 (6 bases). The V gene's germline CDR1 is LGHNA and CDR2 YSLEER. The CDR3 sequence is 15 residues long. V gave up 0 bases and J gave up 3 bases, with 12 bases separating them.

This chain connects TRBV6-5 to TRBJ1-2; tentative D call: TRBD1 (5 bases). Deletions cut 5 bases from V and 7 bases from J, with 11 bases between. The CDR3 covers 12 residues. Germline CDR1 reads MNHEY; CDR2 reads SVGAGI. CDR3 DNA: TGTGCCAGCAGTCCCACAGGTTCTGGCTACACCTTC. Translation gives CASSPTGSGYTF.

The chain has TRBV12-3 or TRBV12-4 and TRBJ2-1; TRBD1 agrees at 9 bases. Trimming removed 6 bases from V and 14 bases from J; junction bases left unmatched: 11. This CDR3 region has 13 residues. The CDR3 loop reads CASRTPGQGSKFF. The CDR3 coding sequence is TGTGCCAGCAGGACACCGGGACAGGGAAGTAAGTTCTTC.

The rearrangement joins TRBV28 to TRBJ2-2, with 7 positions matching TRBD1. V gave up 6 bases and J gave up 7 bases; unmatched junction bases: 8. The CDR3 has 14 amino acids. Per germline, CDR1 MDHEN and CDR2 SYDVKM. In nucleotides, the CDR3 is TGTGCCAGCAGAGGACAGGCTTACGACGGGGAGCTGTTTTTT. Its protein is CASRGQAYDGELFF.

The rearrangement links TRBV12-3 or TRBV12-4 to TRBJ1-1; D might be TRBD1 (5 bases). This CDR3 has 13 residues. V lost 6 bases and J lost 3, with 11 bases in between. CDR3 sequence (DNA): TGTGCCAGCAGCCCCGACAGACACACTGAAGCTTTCTTT. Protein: CASSPDRHTEAFF.

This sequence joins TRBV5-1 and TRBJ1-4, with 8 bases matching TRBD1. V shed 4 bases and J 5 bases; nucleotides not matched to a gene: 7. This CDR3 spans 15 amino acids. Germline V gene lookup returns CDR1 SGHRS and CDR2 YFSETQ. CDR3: CASSQGAQFNEKLFF. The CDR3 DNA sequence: TGCGCCAGCAGCCAGGGGGCACAGTTCAATGAAAAACTGTTTTTT.

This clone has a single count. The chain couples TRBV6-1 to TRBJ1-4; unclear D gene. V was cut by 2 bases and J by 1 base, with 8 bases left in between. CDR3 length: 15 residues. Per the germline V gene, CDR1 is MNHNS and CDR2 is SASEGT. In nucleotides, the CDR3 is TGTGCCAGCAGTGAATATGAGGAAACTAATGAAAAACTGTTTTTT. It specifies CASSEYEETNEKLFF.

CDR3 loop: CASSFRTSGNEQFF. The CDR3 coding sequence is TGTGCCAGCAGCTTCAGGACTAGCGGTAATGAGCAGTTCTTC. The chain has TRBV7-8 and TRBJ2-1, with 10 bases lining up with TRBD2. The CDR3 contains 14 residues. Germline CDR1 and CDR2: SGHVS and FQNEAQ. V shed 3 bases, J shed 7 bases, and the junction held 3 bases outside the gene matches.

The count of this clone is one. In nucleotides, the CDR3 is TGTGCCAGCAGTGAGAGGAGGAGTATTCAATACACCTTC. This encodes CASSERRSIQYTF. This sequence joins TRBV6-1 and TRBJ1-2; D remains unclear. The CDR3 has 13 amino acids. Per germline, CDR1 MNHNS and CDR2 SASEGT. The V and J ends lost 3 bases and 11 bases respectively, with 16 bases between them.

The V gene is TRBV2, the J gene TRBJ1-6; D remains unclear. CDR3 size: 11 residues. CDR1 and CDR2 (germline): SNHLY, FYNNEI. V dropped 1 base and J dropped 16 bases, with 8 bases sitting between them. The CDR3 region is CASSEDVVLHF. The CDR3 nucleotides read TGTGCCAGCAGTGAAGATGTCGTGCTCCACTTT.

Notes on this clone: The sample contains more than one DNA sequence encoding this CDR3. This chain's CDR3 is CASSEQGAYGYTF. CDR3 in DNA: TGTGCCAGCAGTGAACAAGGGGCCTATGGCTACACCTTC. The chain links TRBV2 to TRBJ1-2, with a tentative D call TRBD1 (5 bases). Germline CDR1 reads SNHLY; CDR2 reads FYNNEI. V lost 2 bases and J lost 4, with 8 bases in between. The CDR3 totals 13 residues.

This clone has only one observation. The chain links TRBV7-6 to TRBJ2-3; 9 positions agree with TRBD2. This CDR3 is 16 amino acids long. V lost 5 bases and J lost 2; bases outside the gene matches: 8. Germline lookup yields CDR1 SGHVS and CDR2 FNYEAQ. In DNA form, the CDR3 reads TGTGCCAGCAGCCGTGGGCTAGCGGGGAACACAGATACGCAGTATTTT. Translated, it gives CASSRGLAGNTDTQYF.

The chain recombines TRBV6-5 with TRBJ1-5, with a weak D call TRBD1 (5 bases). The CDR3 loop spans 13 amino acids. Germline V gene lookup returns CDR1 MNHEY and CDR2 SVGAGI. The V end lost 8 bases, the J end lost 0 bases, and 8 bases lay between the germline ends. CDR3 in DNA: TGTGCCAGCCGACAGCATAGCAATCAGCCCCAGCATTTT. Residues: CASRQHSNQPQHF.

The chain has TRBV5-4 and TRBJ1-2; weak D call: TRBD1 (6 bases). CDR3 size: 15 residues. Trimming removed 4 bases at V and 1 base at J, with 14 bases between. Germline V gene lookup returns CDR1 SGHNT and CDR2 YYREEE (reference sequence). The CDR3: CASSHPDRYNYGYTF. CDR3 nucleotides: TGTGCCAGCAGCCACCCGGACAGATATAACTATGGCTACACCTTC.

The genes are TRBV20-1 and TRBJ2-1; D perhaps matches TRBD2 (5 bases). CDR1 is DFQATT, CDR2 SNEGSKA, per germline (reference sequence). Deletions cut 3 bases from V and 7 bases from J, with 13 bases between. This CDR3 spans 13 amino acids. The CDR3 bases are TGCAGTGCTAGTTCCCCGGACTCTAATGAGCAGTTCTTC. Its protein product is CSASSPDSNEQFF.

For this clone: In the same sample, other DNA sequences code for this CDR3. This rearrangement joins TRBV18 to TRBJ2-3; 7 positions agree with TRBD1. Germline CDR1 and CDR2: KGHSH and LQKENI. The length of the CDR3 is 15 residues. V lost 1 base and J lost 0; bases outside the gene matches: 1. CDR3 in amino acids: CASSPRDSSTDTQYF. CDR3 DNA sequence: TGTGCCAGCTCACCACGGGACAGTAGCACAGATACGCAGTATTTT. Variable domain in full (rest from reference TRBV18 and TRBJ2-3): NAGVMQNPRHLVRRRGQEARLRCSPMKGHSHVYWYRQLPEEGLKFMVYLQKENIIDESGMPKERFSAEFPKEGPSILRIQQVVRGDSAAYFCASSPRDSSTDTQYFGPGTRLTVL.

The CDR3, as DNA: TGTGCCAGCAGTTACCTTTCAAGGGGGGGGTTTTACGAGCAGTACTTC. Protein product: CASSYLSRGGFYEQYF. The rearrangement links TRBV6-5 to TRBJ2-7, with a weak D call TRBD2 (7 bases). The CDR3 runs to 16 residues. V was pared by 2 bases and J by 4 bases, with 18 bases between. The V gene's germline CDR1 is MNHEY and CDR2 SVGAGI.

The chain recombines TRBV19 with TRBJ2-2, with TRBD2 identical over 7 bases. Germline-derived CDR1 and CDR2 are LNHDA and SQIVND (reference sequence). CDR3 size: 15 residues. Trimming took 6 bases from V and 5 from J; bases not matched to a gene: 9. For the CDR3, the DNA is TGTGCCAGTAGGCGGGAGCTCGGAGGGACCGGGGAGCTGTTTTTT. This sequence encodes CASRRELGGTGELFF. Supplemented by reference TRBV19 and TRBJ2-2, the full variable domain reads DGGITQSPKYLFRKEGQNVTLSCEQNLNHDAMYWYRQDPGQGLRLIYYSQIVNDFQKGDIAEGYSVSREKKESFPLTVTSAQKNPTAFYLCASRRELGGTGELFFGEGSRLTVL.

CDR3 amino acids: CASSYSRAGVTQYF. The CDR3 DNA reads TGTGCCAGCAGTTACTCGAGAGCAGGGGTGACCCAGTACTTC. The rearrangement joins TRBV6-2 or TRBV6-3 to TRBJ2-5, with D perhaps TRBD1 (6 bases). Per the germline V gene, CDR1 is MNHEY and CDR2 is SVGEGT. The CDR3 is made up of 14 amino acids. Deletions cut 0 bases from V and 7 bases from J, with 12 bases between.

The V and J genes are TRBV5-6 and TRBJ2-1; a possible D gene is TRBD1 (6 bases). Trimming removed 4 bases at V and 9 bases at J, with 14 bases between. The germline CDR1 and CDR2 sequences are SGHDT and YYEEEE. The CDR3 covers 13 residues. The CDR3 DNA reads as TGTGCCAGCAGCCTCCCCAGGGGCCCTGAGCAGTTCTTC. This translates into CASSLPRGPEQFF.

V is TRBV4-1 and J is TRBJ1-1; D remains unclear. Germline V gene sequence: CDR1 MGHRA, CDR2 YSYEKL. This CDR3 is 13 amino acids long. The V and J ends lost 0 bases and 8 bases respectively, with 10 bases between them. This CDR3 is CASSQDRGREAFF. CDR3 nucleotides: TGCGCCAGCAGCCAAGATCGTGGCAGGGAAGCTTTCTTT.